Described below is a single TCR beta chain sequence and its context. Researchers built TCR beta cDNA using 5'RACE template switching with UMIs. For each CDR3 protein, TCRdb gives one entry from its re-call of the 5' RACE reads, without DNA. The table for this sample gives roughly 390,000 distinct CDR3 sequences. This entry is derived from a study of T cells expressing NK-cell markers. The length of the CDR3 is 15 residues. Germline values: CDR1 DFQATT, CDR2 SNEGSKA (reference sequence). This receptor was identified in a woman in her forties or fifties in good health. The chain couples TRBV20-1 to TRBJ1-5; TCRdb picks TRBD1, but there is no DNA to check that call. Sequenced: blood T cells: a sorted CD56 or NKG2C T cell subset, CD4+ or CD8+ T cells, or bulk PBMC T cells (not recorded which). CDR3 residues: CSARESNGHDQPQHF.